The clone carrying this T cell receptor beta chain was seen repeatedly, ten times or more. Antigen: not known. The source of the sample is a study of identical twins. The study, taken as a whole, reports: Memory repertoires lacked the insertion deficit that abundant cord blood beta clonotypes showed.

This CDR3 has 18 amino acids. The germline CDR1 and CDR2 sequences are SGHAT and FQNNGV. The ends lost 1 base at V and 4 bases at J; junction bases unmatched: 12. TCRdb used MiXCR to reprocess the 5' RACE reads, holding one entry per CDR3 protein. Among around 680,000 distinct CDR3 sequences listed, around 8.6% were seen once. This same sample was also taken into another study, of yellow fever vaccine responses in identical twins.

The material sequenced was PBMCs. This TCR was recovered from a woman aged 18 to 35 in good health. V and J are TRBV11-2 and TRBJ2-3; TRBD2 matches at 9 bases. CDR3 in DNA: TGTGCCAGCAGCTTAGGTCCCTGGCAGCGGGGGGCCTCAGATACGCAGTATTTT. Translated: CASSLGPWQRGASDTQYF.